This is a list of T cell receptor beta chains from one sample in a study of blood T cell repertoires in COVID-19. The assay was immunoSEQ multiplex PCR, and TCRdb's table has in-frame clones only and misses some. The data contain fewer than 50,000 clones, about 83% of them singletons. The material sequenced was peripheral blood. These TCRs come from a human donor in a cohort sampled during active COVID-19. Both conserved end residues are part of each CDR3. The order of the fields is J gene, D gene, clone size, V gene, CDR3 DNA, CDR3 protein. The D gene is left open where the match is weak. Clone size is shown for a subset of rows, as once, few, many or a class of expanded clone.

>TRBJ1-4|.|.|TRBV7-2
TGTGCCAGCAGCTTAAGGGGGACGAATGAAAAACTGTTTTTT
CASSLRGTNEKLFF
>TRBJ2-3|.|.|TRBV27
TGTGCCAGCAGTTTCTATGTTAGCACAGATACGCAGTATTTT
CASSFYVSTDTQYF
>TRBJ2-3|TRBD2|.|TRBV7-2
TGTGCCAGCAGCGTCTCTAGCGGGAGCACAGATACGCAGTATTTT
CASSVSSGSTDTQYF
>TRBJ1-1|.|once|TRBV6-1
TGTGCCAGCAGTGTATTCCAGGGCGCCCCTCTGACTGAAGCTTTCTTT
CASSVFQGAPLTEAFF
>TRBJ2-5|TRBD1|few|TRBV10-3
TGTGCCATCAGTGGCGGGACAGGGGGCGAAGAGACCCAGTACTTC
CAISGGTGGEETQYF
>TRBJ2-3|TRBD2|.|TRBV5-1
TGCGCCAGCAACTCCCTCCCCGGGACTAGCGGAACAGATACGCAGTATTTT
CASNSLPGTSGTDTQYF
>TRBJ1-5|.|once|TRBV6-5
TGTGCCAGCAGACGATTCAGGGATAGCAATCAGCCCCAGCATTTT
CASRRFRDSNQPQHF
>TRBJ2-7|.|.|TRBV5-4
TGTGCCAGCAGCTTGGAACCCAGCCGGAGCTCCTACGAGCAGTACTTC
CASSLEPSRSSYEQYF
>TRBJ2-7|.|.|TRBV5-6
TGTGCCAGCAGCCCGCGGCGAATCTACGAGCAGTACTTC
CASSPRRIYEQYF
>TRBJ2-3|TRBD2|.|TRBV5-1
TGCGCCAGCAGCGGACTGGTGACTAGCGGTTCCACAGATACGCAGTATTTT
CASSGLVTSGSTDTQYF
>TRBJ2-3|TRBD2|.|TRBV5-1
TGCGCCAGCAGCGTCGGGACTAGCAGATTCACAGATACGCAGTATTTT
CASSVGTSRFTDTQYF
>TRBJ2-1|.|.|TRBV6-2/TRBV6-3
TGTGCCAGCAGTTCTATGCGGATCTCCTACAATGAGCAGTTCTTC
CASSSMRISYNEQFF
>TRBJ2-7|TRBD2|.|TRBV19
TGTGCCAGTAGCATCGTGGGGGGGAAGTACGAGCAGTACTTC
CASSIVGGKYEQYF
>TRBJ1-5|TRBD1|.|TRBV7-9
TGTGCCAGCAGCTTTGGGACAGGGATTAGCAATCAGCCCCAGCATTTT
CASSFGTGISNQPQHF
>TRBJ2-5|TRBD1|.|TRBV6-5
TGTGCCAGCGCTCCGGGACAGGGAGGAGAGACCCAGTACTTC
CASAPGQGGETQYF
>TRBJ1-4|.|.|TRBV10-2
TGCGCCAGCAGGCCGTGGGCCCCAACTAATGAAAAACTGTTTTTT
CASRPWAPTNEKLFF
>TRBJ2-1|.|medium-sized|TRBV2
TGTGCCAGCAGCCAGCGGGTACCCTACAATGAGCAGTTCTTC
CASSQRVPYNEQFF
>TRBJ1-2|.|once|TRBV9
TGTGCCAGCAGCGTAGGGGGGGTTTATGGCTACACCTTC
CASSVGGVYGYTF
>TRBJ2-1|TRBD1|.|TRBV19
TGTGCCAGTAGCCCGACAGGGAACAATGAGCAGTTCTTC
CASSPTGNNEQFF
>TRBJ2-2|.|once|TRBV6-5
TGTGCCAGCCGGGATTACACCGGGGAGCTGTTTTTT
CASRDYTGELFF
>TRBJ2-2|TRBD2|few|TRBV4-1
TGCGCCAGCAGCCGAACTGGAGCGGGAGGAGGGAACACCGGGGAGCTGTTTTTT
CASSRTGAGGGNTGELFF
>TRBJ2-7|TRBD2|.|TRBV29-1
TGCAGCGTCTACAGACTAGCGGGAACCCGAGGCGAGCAGTACTTC
CSVYRLAGTRGEQYF
>TRBJ2-4|.|.|TRBV10-2
TGCGCCAGCAGTGAGGGTCCTAGGGGTGATGCCAAAAACATTCAGTACTTC
CASSEGPRGDAKNIQYF
>TRBJ2-3|.|.|TRBV7-2
TGTGCCAGCAGCTCCCTTACTAGCACAGATACGCAGTATTTT
CASSSLTSTDTQYF
>TRBJ2-2|TRBD2|.|TRBV5-1
TGCGCCAGCACCTCGACTAGCGTGGACGGGGAGCTGTTTTTT
CASTSTSVDGELFF
>TRBJ1-2|TRBD1|.|TRBV7-2
TGTGCCAGCAGCTTGACCTCGGACAGGGGGCTGGGCTATGGCTACACCTTC
CASSLTSDRGLGYGYTF